In its sample, the clone carrying this T cell receptor beta chain was seen a few times. The sample originates from a study of cytotoxic CD8 clonotypes in ibrutinib-treated CLL. Profiled with immunoSEQ multiplex PCR; TCRdb holds only in-frame clones, not every one. The sample holds roughly 220,000 clones; roughly 79% are singletons and the top ten take about 10%. This TCR derives from a human donor with chronic lymphocytic leukemia. The sample consisted of PBMCs, taken after 12 months of ibrutinib treatment.

DNA for the CDR3: TGTGCCAGCAGCTTAAGGTACGAGCAGTACTTC. Translation gives CASSLRYEQYF. The V call is TRBV7-2, the J call TRBJ2-7; D gene unclear. The CDR3 loop spans 11 amino acids. The germline gives CDR1 SGHTA, CDR2 FQGNSA. V was shortened by 2 bases and J by 4 bases, with 3 bases between the two germline ends.